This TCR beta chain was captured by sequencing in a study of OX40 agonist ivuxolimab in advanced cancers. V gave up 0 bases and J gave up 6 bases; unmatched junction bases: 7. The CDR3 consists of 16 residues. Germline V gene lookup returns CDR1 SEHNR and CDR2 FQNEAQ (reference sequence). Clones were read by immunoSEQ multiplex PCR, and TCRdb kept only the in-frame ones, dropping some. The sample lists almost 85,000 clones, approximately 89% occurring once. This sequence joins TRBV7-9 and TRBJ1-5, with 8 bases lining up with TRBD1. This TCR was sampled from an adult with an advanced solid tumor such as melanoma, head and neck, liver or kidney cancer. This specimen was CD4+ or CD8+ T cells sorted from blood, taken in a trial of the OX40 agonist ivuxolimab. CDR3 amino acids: CASSLAVAGGRQPQHF. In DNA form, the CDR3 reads TGTGCCAGCAGCTTAGCGGTGGCAGGGGGCCGTCAGCCCCAGCATTTT.